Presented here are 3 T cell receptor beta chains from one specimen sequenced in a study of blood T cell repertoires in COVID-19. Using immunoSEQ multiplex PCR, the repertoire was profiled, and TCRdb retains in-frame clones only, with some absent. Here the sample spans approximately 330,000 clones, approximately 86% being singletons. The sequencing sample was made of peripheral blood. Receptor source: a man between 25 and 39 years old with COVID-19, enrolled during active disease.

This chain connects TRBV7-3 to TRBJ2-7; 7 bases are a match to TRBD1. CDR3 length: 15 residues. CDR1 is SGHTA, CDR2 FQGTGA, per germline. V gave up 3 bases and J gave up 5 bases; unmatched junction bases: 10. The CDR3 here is CASSLTGSMVDEQYF. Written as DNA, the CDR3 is TGTGCCAGCAGCTTGACAGGGTCCATGGTTGACGAGCAGTACTTC.

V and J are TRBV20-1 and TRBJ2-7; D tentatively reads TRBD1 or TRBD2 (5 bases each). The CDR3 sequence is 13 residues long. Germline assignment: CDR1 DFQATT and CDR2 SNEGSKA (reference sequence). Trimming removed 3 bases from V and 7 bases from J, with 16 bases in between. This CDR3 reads CSASGGPRLEQYF. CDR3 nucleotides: TGCAGTGCTAGTGGGGGTCCGCGACTAGAGCAGTACTTC.

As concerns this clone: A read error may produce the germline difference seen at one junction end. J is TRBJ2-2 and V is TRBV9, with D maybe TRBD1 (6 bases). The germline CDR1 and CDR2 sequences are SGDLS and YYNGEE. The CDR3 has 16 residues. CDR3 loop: CASSVGQLLNTGELFF. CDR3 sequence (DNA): TGTGCCAGCAGTGTAGGACAGCTCCTAAACACCGGGGAGCTGTTTTTT. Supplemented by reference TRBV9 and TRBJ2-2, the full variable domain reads DSGVTQTPKHLITATGQRVTLRCSPRSGDLSVYWYQQSLDQGLQFLIQYYNGEERAKGNILERFSAQQFPDLHSELNLSSLELGDSALYFCASSVGQLLNTGELFFGEGSRLTVL.